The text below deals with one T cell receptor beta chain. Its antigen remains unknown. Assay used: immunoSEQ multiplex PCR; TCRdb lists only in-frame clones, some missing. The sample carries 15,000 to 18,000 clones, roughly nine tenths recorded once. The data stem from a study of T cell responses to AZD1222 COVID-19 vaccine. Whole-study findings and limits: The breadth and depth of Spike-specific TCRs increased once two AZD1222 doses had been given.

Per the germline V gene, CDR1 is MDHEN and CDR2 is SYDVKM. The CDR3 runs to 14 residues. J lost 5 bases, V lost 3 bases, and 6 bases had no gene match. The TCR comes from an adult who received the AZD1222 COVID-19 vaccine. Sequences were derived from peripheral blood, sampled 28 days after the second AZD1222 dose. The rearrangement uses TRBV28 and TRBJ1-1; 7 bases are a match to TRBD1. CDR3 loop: CASSFSQGETEAFF. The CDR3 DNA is TGTGCCAGCAGTTTTTCCCAGGGGGAAACTGAAGCTTTCTTT.